The 10 T cell receptor beta chains below come from one sample, sequenced in a study of memory CD4+ T cells and cytomegalovirus serostatus. The sort gate was single viable CD3+CD4+CD8-CD45RO+ cells for memory CD4+ T cells. Produced via immunoSEQ multiplex PCR; TCRdb's table is partial and in-frame only. The sample has about 61,000 clones; 80% to 85% are singletons. The sample was memory CD4+ T cells from blood. These receptors all come from an adult in good health and CMV-seronegative.

The rearrangement uses TRBV14 and TRBJ2-7; D remains unclear. Germline CDR1 reads SGHDN; CDR2 reads FVKESK. The CDR3 totals 13 residues. V lost 2 bases, J lost 5 bases, and 10 bases lay in between. The CDR3 sequence: CASSQLLSNEQYF. CDR3 DNA sequence: TGTGCCAGCAGCCAACTCCTATCCAACGAGCAGTACTTC. Supplemented by reference TRBV14 and TRBJ2-7, the full variable domain reads EAGVTQFPSHSVIEKGQTVTLRCDPISGHDNLYWYRRVMGKEIKFLLHFVKESKQDESGMPNNRFLAERTGGTYSTLKVQPAELEDSGVYFCASSQLLSNEQYFGPGTRLTVT.

This clone turned up a few times. Compared with germline, one end of the junction differs, possibly owing to a read error. The rearrangement joins TRBV6-6 to TRBJ1-1; 9 positions agree with TRBD1. The CDR3 extends over 13 amino acids. CDR1 is MNHNY and CDR2 is SVGAGI in the germline V gene (reference sequence). Here the CDR3 reads CATSNTGGAEAFF. CDR3 coding DNA: TGTGCCACCAGTAACACAGGGGGCGCCGAAGCTTTCTTT.

A few counts support this clone. The rearrangement links TRBV28 to TRBJ1-5, with D possibly TRBD1 on 6 matching bases. Trimming shortened V by 5 bases and J by 2 bases, and 10 bases separated the two germline ends. The germline V gene has CDR1 MDHEN and CDR2 SYDVKM. This CDR3 is 14 amino acids long. CDR3 sequence (DNA): TGTGCCAGCAGTAACAGGGTTGGCAATCAGCCCCAGCATTTT. It specifies CASSNRVGNQPQHF.

The chain employs TRBV5-1 and TRBJ2-5; possibly TRBD2 for D (5 bases). Trimming pared 4 bases from V and 5 bases from J, leaving 18 bases between. This CDR3 has 15 residues. Germline values: CDR1 SGHRS, CDR2 YFSETQ. As DNA, the CDR3 is TGCGCCAGCAGCCTCGCGGTCAGGTCGGGGGAGACCCAGTACTTC. Amino acids: CASSLAVRSGETQYF.

In its sample, this clone was seen once. The chain has TRBV6-6 and TRBJ1-2, with TRBD1 matching 7 bases. The CDR3 length is 12 residues. CDR1 is MNHNY and CDR2 is SVGAGI in the germline V gene (reference sequence). Trimming took 6 bases from V and 6 from J; bases not matched to a gene: 4. The CDR3 bases are TGTGCCAGCAGAGTCGGACAGGATGGCTACACCTTC. It is translated as CASRVGQDGYTF.

The chain recombines TRBV5-1 with TRBJ2-1; TRBD1 matches 7 bases. The CDR3 runs to 16 residues. V lost 0 bases to trimming and J lost 5 bases; unmatched junction nucleotides: 8. The germline V gene has CDR1 SGHRS and CDR2 YFSETQ. The CDR3 spells CASSLVPPGQNNEQFF. CDR3 nucleotide sequence: TGCGCCAGCAGCTTGGTACCGCCGGGACAGAACAATGAGCAGTTCTTC.

This clone is termed medium-sized (0.01 to 0.1%). The gene calls are TRBV7-2 and TRBJ2-2, with TRBD1 matching over 8 bases. Germline V gene sequence: CDR1 SGHTA, CDR2 FQGNSA. V dropped 0 bases and J dropped 7; count of bases not matched to a gene: 4. This CDR3 region has 15 residues. In nucleotides, the CDR3 is TGTGCCAGCAGCTTAGCACAGGGGGGACGCGGGGAGCTGTTTTTT. It codes for CASSLAQGGRGELFF.

The chain links TRBV5-1 to TRBJ1-1; TRBD1 agrees at 7 bases. Trimming took 7 bases from V and 4 from J; bases not matched to a gene: 10. The CDR3 consists of 14 residues. Germline CDR1 is SGHRS and CDR2 is YFSETQ. The CDR3 sequence is CASRATTGTTEAFF. In DNA form, the CDR3 reads TGCGCCAGCCGTGCCACGACAGGGACCACTGAAGCTTTCTTT.

This clone was seen a few times. The DNA for the CDR3 is TGTGCCACCCTTGGGGGGGCGGGTTCACCCCTCCACTTT. Amino acids: CATLGGAGSPLHF. V and J are TRBV28 and TRBJ1-6, with D perhaps matching TRBD1 (6 bases). The length of the CDR3 is 13 residues. From germline, CDR1 is MDHEN and CDR2 SYDVKM. The V end lost 10 bases, the J end lost 9 bases, and 16 bases lay between the germline ends.

V gene TRBV6-1 combines with J gene TRBJ1-1; TRBD1 agrees at 7 bases. Losses at the gene ends were 5 bases for V and 5 bases for J; bases not matched to a gene: 8. This CDR3 is 14 amino acids long. Germline CDR1 is MNHNS and CDR2 is SASEGT. The CDR3 region has the DNA TGTGCCAGCAGTATACAGGGGCGAGGGACTGAAGCTTTCTTT. Protein: CASSIQGRGTEAFF.